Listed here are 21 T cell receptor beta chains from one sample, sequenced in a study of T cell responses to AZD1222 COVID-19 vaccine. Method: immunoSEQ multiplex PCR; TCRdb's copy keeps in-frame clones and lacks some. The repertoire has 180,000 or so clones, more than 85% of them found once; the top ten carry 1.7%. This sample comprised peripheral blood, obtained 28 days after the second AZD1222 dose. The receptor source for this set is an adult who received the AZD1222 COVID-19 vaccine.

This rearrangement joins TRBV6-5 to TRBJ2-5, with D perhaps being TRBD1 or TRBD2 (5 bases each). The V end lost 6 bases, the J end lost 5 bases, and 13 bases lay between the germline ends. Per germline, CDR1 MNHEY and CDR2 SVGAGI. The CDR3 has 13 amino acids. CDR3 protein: CASSPRGGETQYF. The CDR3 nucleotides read TGTGCCAGCAGCCCCCGTGGGGGTGAGACCCAGTACTTC.

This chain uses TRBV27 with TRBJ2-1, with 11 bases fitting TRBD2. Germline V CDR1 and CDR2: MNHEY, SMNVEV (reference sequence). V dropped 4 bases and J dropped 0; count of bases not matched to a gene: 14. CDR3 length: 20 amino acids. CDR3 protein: CASSSPLRLAGRSSYNEQFF. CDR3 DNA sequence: TGTGCCAGCAGTTCCCCTCTCCGACTAGCGGGGAGGAGCTCCTACAATGAGCAGTTCTTC.

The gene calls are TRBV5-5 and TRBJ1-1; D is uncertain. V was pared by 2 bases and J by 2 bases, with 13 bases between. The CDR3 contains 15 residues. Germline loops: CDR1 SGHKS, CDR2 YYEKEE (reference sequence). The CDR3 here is CASSFFWSDNTEAFF. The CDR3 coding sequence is TGTGCCAGCAGCTTTTTTTGGTCCGACAACACTGAAGCTTTCTTT.

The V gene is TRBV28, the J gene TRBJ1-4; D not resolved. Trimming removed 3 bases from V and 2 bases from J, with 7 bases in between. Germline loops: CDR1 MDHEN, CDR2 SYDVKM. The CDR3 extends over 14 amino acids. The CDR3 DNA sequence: TGTGCCAGCAGTTTGGGCAGGACTAATGAAAAACTGTTTTTT. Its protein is CASSLGRTNEKLFF. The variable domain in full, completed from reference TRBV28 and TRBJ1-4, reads DVKVTQSSRYLVKRTGEKVFLECVQDMDHENMFWYRQDPGLGLRLIYFSYDVKMKEKGDIPEGYSVSREKKERFSLILESASTNQTSMYLCASSLGRTNEKLFFGSGTQLSVL.

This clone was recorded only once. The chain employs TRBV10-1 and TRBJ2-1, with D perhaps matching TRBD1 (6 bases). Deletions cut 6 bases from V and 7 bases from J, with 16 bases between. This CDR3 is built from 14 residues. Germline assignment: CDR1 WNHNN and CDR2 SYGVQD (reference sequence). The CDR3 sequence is CASSNRVIGNEQFF. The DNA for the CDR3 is TGCGCCAGCAGCAACAGGGTGATAGGGAATGAGCAGTTCTTC.

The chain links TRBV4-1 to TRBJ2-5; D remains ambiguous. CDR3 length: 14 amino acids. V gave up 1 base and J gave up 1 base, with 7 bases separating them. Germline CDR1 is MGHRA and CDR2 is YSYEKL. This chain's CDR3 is CASSQANFQETQYF. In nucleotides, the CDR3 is TGCGCCAGCAGCCAAGCAAACTTCCAAGAGACCCAGTACTTC.

CDR3 amino acids: CASSPASGRAGEQFF. CDR3 bases: TGTGCCAGCAGCCCAGCTAGCGGGAGGGCCGGTGAGCAGTTCTTC. V is TRBV11-2 and J is TRBJ2-1, with TRBD2 matching over 12 bases. The CDR3 consists of 15 residues. Trimming cost V 5 bases and J 9 bases; bases outside gene matches: 8. From germline, CDR1 is SGHAT and CDR2 FQNNGV. The variable domain in full, completed from reference TRBV11-2 and TRBJ2-1, reads EAGVAQSPRYKIIEKRQSVAFWCNPISGHATLYWYQQILGQGPKLLIQFQNNGVVDDSQLPKDRFSAERLKGVDSTLKIQPAKLEDSAVYLCASSPASGRAGEQFFGPGTRLTVL.

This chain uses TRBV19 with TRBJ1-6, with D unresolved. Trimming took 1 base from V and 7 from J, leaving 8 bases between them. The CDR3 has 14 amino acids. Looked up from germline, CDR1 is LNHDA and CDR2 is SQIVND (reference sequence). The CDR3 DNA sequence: TGTGCCAGTAGTATAGGACGGATAAATTCACCCCTCCACTTT. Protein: CASSIGRINSPLHF.

For the CDR3, the DNA is TGCAGCGTTAGGGGACAGGCGAACACCGGGGAGCTGTTTTTT. This sequence encodes CSVRGQANTGELFF. This chain joins TRBV29-1 and TRBJ2-2; TRBD1 matches at 8 bases. This CDR3 spans 14 amino acids. V was pared by 5 bases and J by 0 bases, with 2 bases of the junction left unmatched. Per the germline V gene, CDR1 is SQVTM and CDR2 is ANQGSEA.

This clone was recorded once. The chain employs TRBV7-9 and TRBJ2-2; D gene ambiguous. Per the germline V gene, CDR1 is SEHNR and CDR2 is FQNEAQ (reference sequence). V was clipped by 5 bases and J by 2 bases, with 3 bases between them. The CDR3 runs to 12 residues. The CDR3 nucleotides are TGTGCCAGCAGCCCCAACACCGGGGAGCTGTTTTTT. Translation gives CASSPNTGELFF.

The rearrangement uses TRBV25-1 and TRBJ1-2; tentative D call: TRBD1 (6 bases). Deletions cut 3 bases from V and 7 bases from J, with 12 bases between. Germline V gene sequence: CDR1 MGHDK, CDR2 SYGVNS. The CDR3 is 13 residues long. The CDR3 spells CASSDRGRLGYTF. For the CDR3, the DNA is TGTGCCAGCAGTGATCGGGGGCGTCTTGGCTACACCTTC.

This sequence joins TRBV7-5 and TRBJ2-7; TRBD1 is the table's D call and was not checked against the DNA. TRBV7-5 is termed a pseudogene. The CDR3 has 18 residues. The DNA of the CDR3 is TGTGCCAGAAGCTTATTCGAGGGGAAGACAGGGCTGTGGACCGAGCAGTACTTC. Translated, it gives CARSLFEGKTGLWTEQYF.

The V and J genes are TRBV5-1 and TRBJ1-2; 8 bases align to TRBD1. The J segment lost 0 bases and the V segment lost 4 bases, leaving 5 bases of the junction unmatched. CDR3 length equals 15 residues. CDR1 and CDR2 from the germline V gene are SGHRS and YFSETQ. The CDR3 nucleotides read TGCGCCAGCAGCCCTGGACAGGGCGCTAACTATGGCTACACCTTC. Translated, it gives CASSPGQGANYGYTF.

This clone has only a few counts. DNA for the CDR3: TGTGCCAGCAGCTCCTACGGAGGGGGTATGGGCCGAGCAGATACGCAGTATTTT. Its protein product is CASSSYGGGMGRADTQYF. The chain has TRBV7-9 and TRBJ2-3; D could derive from TRBD1 or TRBD2 (6 bases each). CDR1 is SEHNR, CDR2 FQNEAQ, per germline (reference sequence). The CDR3 covers 18 residues. Trimming removed 4 bases from V and 4 bases from J, with 24 bases in between.

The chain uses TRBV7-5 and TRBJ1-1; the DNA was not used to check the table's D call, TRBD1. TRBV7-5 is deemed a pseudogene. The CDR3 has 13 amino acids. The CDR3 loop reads CARSAGTVREAFF. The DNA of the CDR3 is TGTGCCAGAAGCGCCGGGACAGTCAGAGAAGCTTTCTTT.

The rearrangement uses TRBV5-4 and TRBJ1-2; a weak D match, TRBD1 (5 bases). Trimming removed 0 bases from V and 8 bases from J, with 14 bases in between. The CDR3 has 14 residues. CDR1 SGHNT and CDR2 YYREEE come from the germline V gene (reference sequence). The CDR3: CASSLVRQTEGYTF. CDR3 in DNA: TGTGCCAGCAGCTTGGTTCGACAGACAGAAGGCTACACCTTC. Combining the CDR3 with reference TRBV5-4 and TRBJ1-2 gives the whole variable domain ETGVTQSPTHLIKTRGQQVTLRCSSQSGHNTVSWYQQALGQGPQFIFQYYREEENGRGNFPPRFSGLQFPNYSSELNVNALELDDSALYLCASSLVRQTEGYTFGSGTRLTVV.

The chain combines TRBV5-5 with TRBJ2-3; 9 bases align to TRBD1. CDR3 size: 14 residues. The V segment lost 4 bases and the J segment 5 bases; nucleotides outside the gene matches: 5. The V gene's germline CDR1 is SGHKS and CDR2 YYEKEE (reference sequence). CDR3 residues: CASSVYRGRDTQYF. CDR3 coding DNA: TGTGCCAGCAGCGTCTACAGGGGGCGAGATACGCAGTATTTT.

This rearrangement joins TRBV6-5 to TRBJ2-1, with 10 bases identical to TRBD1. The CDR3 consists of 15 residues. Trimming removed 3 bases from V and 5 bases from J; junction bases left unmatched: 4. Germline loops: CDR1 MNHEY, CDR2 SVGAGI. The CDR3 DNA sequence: TGTGCCAGCAGTTATGACAGGGGGCAGAACAATGAGCAGTTCTTC. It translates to CASSYDRGQNNEQFF.

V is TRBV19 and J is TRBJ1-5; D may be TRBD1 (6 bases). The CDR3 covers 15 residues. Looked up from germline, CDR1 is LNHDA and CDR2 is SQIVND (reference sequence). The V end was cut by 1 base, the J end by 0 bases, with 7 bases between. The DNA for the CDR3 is TGTGCCAGTAGTATAGGGACAGTTAGCAATCAGCCCCAGCATTTT. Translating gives CASSIGTVSNQPQHF.

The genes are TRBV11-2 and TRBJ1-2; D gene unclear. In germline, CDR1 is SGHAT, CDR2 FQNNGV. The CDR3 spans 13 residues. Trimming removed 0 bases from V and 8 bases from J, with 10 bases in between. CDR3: CASSLESKTGYTF. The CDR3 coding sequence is TGTGCCAGCAGCTTAGAAAGCAAAACCGGCTACACCTTC.

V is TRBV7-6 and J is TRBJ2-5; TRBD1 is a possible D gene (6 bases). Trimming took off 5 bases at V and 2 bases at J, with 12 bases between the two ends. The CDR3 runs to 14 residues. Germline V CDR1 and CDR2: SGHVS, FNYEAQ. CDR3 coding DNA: TGTGCCAGCAGCCGCCGACAGGATCAAGAGACCCAGTACTTC. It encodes CASSRRQDQETQYF. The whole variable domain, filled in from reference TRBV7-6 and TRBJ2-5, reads GAGVSQSPRYKVTKRGQDVALRCDPISGHVSLYWYRQALGQGPEFLTYFNYEAQQDKSGLPNDRFSAERPEGSISTLTIQRTEQRDSAMYRCASSRRQDQETQYFGPGTRLLVL.